This passage covers 17 T cell receptor beta chains from one sample sequenced in a study of cytomegalovirus exposure and HLA in healthy donors. PCR amplification relied on 60 Vbeta primers (plus 13 Jbeta primers). The protocol was immunoSEQ multiplex PCR, while the TCRdb copy is restricted to in-frame clones and leaves out a portion. Here the sample spans some 170,000 clones, 82% being singletons. Sequences were obtained from PBMCs. All receptors come from a girl aged 2 to 9 in good health and CMV-seropositive.

The V gene is TRBV6-1, the J gene TRBJ2-7; D remains unclear. CDR3 length equals 13 residues. Trimming cost V 1 base and J 2 bases, with 6 bases left between them. Germline V gives CDR1 MNHNS, CDR2 SASEGT. The CDR3 region is CASSEESPYEQYF. CDR3 sequence (DNA): TGTGCCAGCAGTGAAGAGAGCCCCTACGAGCAGTACTTC.

This chain links TRBV6-5 with TRBJ2-5; D remains unclear. The J call may be incorrect, as the DNA end agrees better with TRBJ2-7. Germline V gene lookup returns CDR1 MNHEY and CDR2 SVGAGI. CDR3 length: 14 residues. The CDR3 loop reads CASSYSYPSYEQYF. The CDR3 DNA is TGTGCCAGCAGTTACTCGTACCCTTCCTACGAGCAGTACTTC.

The chain uses TRBV6-5 and TRBJ1-2; no clear D gene. The CDR3 runs 13 residues. Trimming left V 4 bases short and J 5 bases short, with 11 bases between. Germline V CDR1 and CDR2: MNHEY, SVGAGI. The CDR3 nucleotides read TGTGCCAGCAGTTGCCCGGAGTGTTATGGCTACACCTTC. It specifies CASSCPECYGYTF.

The genes are TRBV4-1 and TRBJ1-2, with D possibly matching TRBD1 (6 bases). CDR3 size: 16 residues. The germline CDR1 and CDR2 sequences are MGHRA and YSYEKL. Trimming shortened V by 2 bases and J by 0 bases, and 13 bases separated the two germline ends. The CDR3 spells CASSQLYRASNYGYTF. Written as DNA, the CDR3 is TGCGCCAGCAGCCAACTCTACAGGGCCTCTAACTATGGCTACACCTTC.

The V and J genes are TRBV7-3 and TRBJ1-1; possibly TRBD1 for D (6 bases). This CDR3 spans 15 amino acids. Deletions cut 2 bases from V and 1 base from J, with 11 bases between. Germline V gene data show CDR1 as SGHTA and CDR2 as FQGTGA. The CDR3 reads CASSLAGVENTEAFF. As DNA, the CDR3 is TGTGCCAGCAGCTTAGCAGGGGTCGAGAACACTGAAGCTTTCTTT. The full variable domain, rest sourced from reference TRBV7-3 and TRBJ1-1, is GAGVSQTPSNKVTEKGKYVELRCDPISGHTALYWYRQSLGQGPEFLIYFQGTGAADDSGLPNDRFFAVRPEGSVSTLKIQRTERGDSAVYLCASSLAGVENTEAFFGQGTRLTVV.

V and J are TRBV27 and TRBJ1-1; a weak D match, TRBD1 (5 bases). Germline V gene sequence: CDR1 MNHEY, CDR2 SMNVEV (reference sequence). The CDR3 spans 14 residues. V was cut by 0 bases and J by 4 bases, with 9 bases left in between. CDR3 sequence (DNA): TGTGCCAGCAGTTTATCCCGGGGGAGCACTGAAGCTTTCTTT. It specifies CASSLSRGSTEAFF.

The CDR3 loop reads CASSLRPPARSTGELFF. CDR3 DNA: TGTGCCAGCAGTTTACGTCCACCAGCGAGAAGCACCGGGGAGCTGTTTTTT. The chain combines TRBV27 with TRBJ2-2; D is uncertain. CDR1 MNHEY and CDR2 SMNVEV come from the germline V gene (reference sequence). The V end lost 2 bases, the J end lost 4 bases, and 17 bases lay between the germline ends. The CDR3 runs 17 residues.

The table lists this clone with a count of one. The chain carries TRBV5-1 and TRBJ1-4; 8 bases match TRBD1. Per germline, CDR1 SGHRS and CDR2 YFSETQ. The length of the CDR3 is 15 residues. V shed 1 base and J 6 bases; nucleotides not matched to a gene: 5. The CDR3 sequence: CASSLMTGVHEKLFF. CDR3 DNA: TGCGCCAGCAGCTTGATGACAGGGGTGCATGAAAAACTGTTTTTT.

The rearrangement joins TRBV28 to TRBJ1-5; no clear D. Germline assignment: CDR1 MDHEN and CDR2 SYDVKM. The CDR3 is made up of 15 amino acids. Trimming removed 5 bases from V and 0 bases from J, with 11 bases in between. CDR3 coding DNA: TGTGCCAGCAGTGCCGGGGAGATTAGCAATCAGCCCCAGCATTTT. Translation: CASSAGEISNQPQHF.

The genes are TRBV27 and TRBJ2-1, with TRBD2 matching 8 bases. The V gene's germline CDR1 is MNHEY and CDR2 SMNVEV (reference sequence). CDR3 length: 20 residues. Losses at the gene ends were 5 bases for V and 1 base for J; bases not matched to a gene: 19. CDR3 DNA sequence: TGTGCCAGCAGTCCCGGCGGATTCGGGTCGGGAGGGAGTTCCTACAATGAGCAGTTCTTC. Its translation is CASSPGGFGSGGSSYNEQFF.

This clone was counted between two and nine times. The chain carries TRBV6-1 and TRBJ2-5; 7 nucleotides align to TRBD1. Germline V gene lookup returns CDR1 MNHNS and CDR2 SASEGT. With V trimmed by 7 bases and J by 5 bases, 4 bases remained unmatched. The CDR3 extends over 12 amino acids. The CDR3 DNA reads as TGTGCCAGCACGACAGGGTGGGAGACCCAGTACTTC. It codes for CASTTGWETQYF.

The chain uses TRBV30 and TRBJ2-7; D is ambiguous. Between the trimmed V and J ends, which lost 3 bases and 3 bases, there was a span of 12 bases. This CDR3 comprises 13 residues. CDR1 is GTSNPN and CDR2 is SVGIG in the germline V gene (reference sequence). In nucleotides, the CDR3 is TGTGCCTGGAGCGCCGGTTTCCACTACGAGCAGTACTTC. Translation gives CAWSAGFHYEQYF.

The chain links TRBV6-1 to TRBJ2-1; 10 positions agree with TRBD2. The germline V gene encodes CDR1 MNHNS and CDR2 SASEGT. The length of the CDR3 is 15 residues. Germline trimming cut 6 bases from V and 6 bases from J; bases unmatched to any gene: 8. The CDR3 loop reads CASRILAGASNEQFF. DNA for the CDR3: TGTGCCAGCAGGATCCTAGCGGGAGCCTCCAATGAGCAGTTCTTC.

The chain links TRBV29-1 to TRBJ2-2, with 10 bases matching TRBD2. CDR1 and CDR2 from the germline V gene are SQVTM and ANQGSEA. The CDR3 is 13 residues long. V lost 7 bases to trimming and J lost 7 bases; unmatched junction nucleotides: 6. CDR3 protein: CSASAGGIGELFF. The CDR3 DNA sequence: TGCAGCGCCTCAGCGGGAGGGATCGGGGAGCTGTTTTTT.

V gene TRBV6-5 combines with J gene TRBJ2-7; a possible D gene is TRBD1 (5 bases). From germline, CDR1 is MNHEY and CDR2 SVGAGI. Deletions cut 0 bases from V and 2 bases from J, with 8 bases between. The CDR3 totals 14 residues. CDR3 sequence reads: CASSYSGAPYEQYF. DNA of the CDR3: TGTGCCAGCAGTTACTCAGGGGCCCCCTACGAGCAGTACTTC.

The V gene is TRBV10-3, the J gene TRBJ1-5, with TRBD1 matching 7 bases. Unmatched junction bases numbered 7, after V lost 6 bases and J lost 5 bases. The CDR3 covers 14 residues. Germline V gene lookup returns CDR1 ENHRY and CDR2 SYGVKD. The CDR3, as DNA: TGTGCCATCAGGGATGACAGGGACGATCAGCCCCAGCATTTT. Amino acid sequence: CAIRDDRDDQPQHF.

The J gene is TRBJ2-7, the V gene TRBV30; D is perhaps TRBD2 (6 bases). This CDR3 is built from 14 residues. The V gene lost 2 bases and the J gene lost 5 bases, with 16 bases spanning the gap. Per the germline V gene, CDR1 is GTSNPN and CDR2 is SVGIG (reference sequence). The CDR3 DNA reads TGTGCCTGGAGTAGCGGGCTAGGGTGGCACGAGCAGTACTTC. This gives the protein CAWSSGLGWHEQYF.